This T cell receptor (beta chain) was recorded in a study of glioma-infiltrating T cells. Study as a whole: Samples included WHO grade II oligodendrogliomas or astrocytomas and initial-diagnosis grade IV glioblastomas.

A note on this clonotype: Its antigen is as yet unknown.

Germline-derived CDR1 and CDR2 are SEHNR and FQNEAQ (reference sequence). CDR3 length equals 9 residues. V lost 7 bases, J lost 11 bases, and 6 bases lay in between. Using RNA template, CDR3s of TCR alpha and beta were amplified with iRepertoire arm-PCR. TCRdb ran MiXCR on the multiplex PCR reads and lists one entry per CDR3 protein. The top ten hold about 12% of the sample, which has approximately 400,000 distinct CDR3 sequences, 41% seen once. Study results and limitations: Gliomas, especially low-grade, showed above-expected tissue-blood divergence; non-neoplastic patients showed below. Shared blood CDR3 signature motifs marked patients with low tissue-blood divergence.

The receptor was derived from a human donor with low-grade glioma or glioblastoma, undergoing nonglioma brain surgery, or in good health (not recorded which). The sample was glioma tissue, nonneoplastic brain tissue, or PBMCs (not recorded which). The gene calls are TRBV7-9 and TRBJ2-1; D is ambiguous. This CDR3 reads CASTPKQFF. The CDR3 region has the DNA TGTGCCAGCACTCCCAAGCAGTTCTTC.